What follows are 24 T cell receptor beta chains derived from one specimen sequenced in a study of T cell repertoires in cytomegalovirus infection. TCRdb ran MiXCR on the reads and lists one entry per CDR3 protein. Counted here are about 500,000 distinct CDR3 sequences, about 33% occurring once; the ten biggest clones make up roughly 17%. No antigen has been assigned to these receptors. The sequences come from cultured PBMCs, collected from culture after CMV antigen stimulation. Receptors were obtained from a human donor in good health (CMV status not recorded). Some clones in this sample may be carry-over from other donors' samples.

The chain joins TRBV7-9 to TRBJ2-1, with 14 bases matching TRBD2. V shed 5 bases and J 8 bases; nucleotides not matched to a gene: 8. CDR1 and CDR2 from the germline V gene are SEHNR and FQNEAQ (reference sequence). The CDR3 is 16 residues long. The CDR3 loop reads CASSPGTSGSWDEQFF. The DNA for the CDR3 is TGTGCCAGCAGCCCCGGGACTAGCGGGAGTTGGGATGAGCAGTTCTTC.

This clonotype appeared a few times. The chain has TRBV20-1 and TRBJ1-1; D gene uncertain. CDR1 is DFQATT and CDR2 is SNEGSKA in the germline V gene (reference sequence). The CDR3 totals 13 residues. V was shortened by 3 bases and J by 1 base, with 9 bases between the two germline ends. The CDR3 is CSASGQTNTEAFF. CDR3 nucleotide sequence: TGCAGTGCTAGTGGGCAGACGAACACTGAAGCTTTCTTT.

This clonotype was seen more than once but under ten times. Compared with germline, one end of the junction differs, possibly owing to a read error. This chain joins TRBV19 and TRBJ2-3; possibly TRBD2 for D (5 bases). Germline assignment: CDR1 LNHDA and CDR2 SQIVND (reference sequence). The CDR3 length is 14 residues. CDR3 sequence reads: CASSIEASRDTQYF. DNA for the CDR3: TGTGCCAGTAGTATAGAGGCTAGCAGAGATACGCAGTATTTT.

This clonotype came up many times. This sequence joins TRBV7-3 and TRBJ2-3; 11 bases fit TRBD2. J lost 3 bases, V lost 0 bases, and 11 bases had no gene match. The CDR3 is 19 amino acids. Germline CDR1 reads SGHTA; CDR2 reads FQGTGA. CDR3 nucleotide sequence: TGTGCCAGCAGCTTAACCGGGACTAGCGGCCTCGAGTTAACAGATACGCAGTATTTT. The encoded protein is CASSLTGTSGLELTDTQYF.

This clonotype was seen once. V usage is TRBV28 and J usage is TRBJ2-7; D not resolved. With 7 bases removed from V and 4 bases from J, the gap between germline ends came to 17 bases. This CDR3 has 14 residues. Germline lookup yields CDR1 MDHEN and CDR2 SYDVKM. The CDR3 loop is CASIKPTIPYEQYF. The CDR3 DNA reads as TGTGCCAGCATCAAACCGACCATCCCTTACGAGCAGTACTTC.

The J gene is TRBJ1-1, the V gene TRBV12-3 or TRBV12-4; D ambiguous. CDR3 length equals 14 residues. The V gene lost 5 bases and the J gene lost 1 base, with 11 bases spanning the gap. The CDR3 DNA follows: TGTGCCAGCAGTCATACAGCCGGGAACACTGAAGCTTTCTTT. Its translation is CASSHTAGNTEAFF.

The chain combines TRBV7-2 with TRBJ1-5, with 9 bases identical to TRBD1. In germline, CDR1 is SGHTA, CDR2 FQGNSA. CDR3 length: 16 amino acids. The V gene end was trimmed by 3 bases and the J gene end by 4 bases; junction bases not matched to a gene: 7. In DNA, the CDR3 is TGTGCCAGCAGCTTCGGGGGGGGACAGGGAAATCAGCCCCAGCATTTT. Its translation: CASSFGGGQGNQPQHF.

The sample holds a few counts of this clonotype. The chain couples TRBV12-3 or TRBV12-4 to TRBJ1-2; no clear D. The CDR3 runs to 13 residues. V lost 7 bases and J lost 6, with 15 bases in between. CDR3 in DNA: TGTGCCAGCAATAGGGAGGGAGGGAATGGCTACACCTTC. It yields the protein CASNREGGNGYTF.

This sequence joins TRBV6-2 or TRBV6-3 and TRBJ2-7, with 13 bases lining up with TRBD2. Germline CDR1 reads MNHEY; CDR2 reads SVGEGT. Losses at the gene ends were 10 bases for V and 2 bases for J; bases not matched to a gene: 5. This CDR3 is built from 14 residues. CDR3 DNA: TGTGCCACCAGGACTAGCGGGGGACCCTACGAGCAGTACTTC. It translates to CATRTSGGPYEQYF.

The DNA of the CDR3 is TGTGCCAGCAGCCAAGATGTTAGGGCAGGGTGGTTCGGCACTGAAGCTTTCTTT. Its translation is CASSQDVRAGWFGTEAFF. The chain carries TRBV3-1 and TRBJ1-1; perhaps TRBD1 as D (5 bases). V was cut by 0 bases and J by 4 bases, with 21 bases left in between. The germline CDR1 and CDR2 sequences are LGHDT and YNNKEL (reference sequence). The CDR3 contains 18 residues. The variable domain in full, completed from reference TRBV3-1 and TRBJ1-1, reads DTAVSQTPKYLVTQMGNDKSIKCEQNLGHDTMYWYKQDSKKFLKIMFSYNNKELIINETVPNRFSPKSPDKAHLNLHINSLELGDSAVYFCASSQDVRAGWFGTEAFFGQGTRLTVV.

This rearrangement joins TRBV9 to TRBJ2-7; D may match TRBD1 or TRBD2 (5 bases each). The CDR3 is 15 amino acids. CDR1 is SGDLS and CDR2 is YYNGEE in the germline V gene. Trimming cost V 4 bases and J 4 bases, with 18 bases left between them. The CDR3 DNA reads TGTGCCAGCAGCCAATCCGGGACGTGGAGTTACGAGCAGTACTTC. Residues: CASSQSGTWSYEQYF.

This clonotype turned up a few times. The chain carries TRBV20-1 and TRBJ1-4; 7 bases fit TRBD1. The CDR3 totals 16 residues. J lost 0 bases, V lost 5 bases, and 9 bases had no gene match. Germline CDR1 DFQATT, CDR2 SNEGSKA (reference sequence). In DNA, the CDR3 is TGCAGTGCTGCCCCCCTACAGGGGACAACTAATGAAAAACTGTTTTTT. Translation: CSAAPLQGTTNEKLFF.

Only a few counts were recorded for this clonotype. The chain joins TRBV7-2 to TRBJ1-6; D is perhaps TRBD1 (5 bases). CDR3 length: 14 residues. The V gene's germline CDR1 is SGHTA and CDR2 FQGNSA. V dropped 4 bases and J dropped 6 bases, with 10 bases sitting between them. The CDR3 coding sequence is TGTGCCAGCAGCTCGGCCAGGGCTAATTCACCCCTCCACTTT. Protein: CASSSARANSPLHF.

This clonotype occurred once. The V and J genes are TRBV12-3 or TRBV12-4 and TRBJ1-4, with TRBD1 identical over 7 bases. The CDR3 has 12 residues. V lost 5 bases to trimming and J lost 7 bases; unmatched junction nucleotides: 1. The CDR3 DNA reads as TGTGCCAGCAGTAACAGGGGTGAAAAACTGTTTTTT. It is translated as CASSNRGEKLFF.

V usage is TRBV4-3 and J usage is TRBJ2-2; weak D call: TRBD1 (5 bases). Germline CDR1 and CDR2: LGHNA and YSLEER. This CDR3 spans 14 amino acids. V was shortened by 0 bases and J by 7 bases, with 9 bases between the two germline ends. DNA for the CDR3: TGCGCCAGCAGCCAAGAACCCAGGGACGGGGAGCTGTTTTTT. Encoded protein: CASSQEPRDGELFF.

The chain recombines TRBV6-2 or TRBV6-3 with TRBJ2-2; D is possibly TRBD2 (6 bases). The CDR3 covers 11 residues. The V end lost 7 bases, the J end lost 8 bases, and 8 bases lay between the germline ends. Germline V gene lookup returns CDR1 MNHEY and CDR2 SVGEGT. The CDR3 DNA sequence: TGTGCCAGCACCGCGGGGGGGGAGCTGTTTTTT. This translates into CASTAGGELFF.

The V call is TRBV27, the J call TRBJ2-7, with TRBD2 matching over 11 bases. Germline loops: CDR1 MNHEY, CDR2 SMNVEV (reference sequence). V dropped 4 bases and J dropped 2; count of bases not matched to a gene: 4. The CDR3 is made up of 15 amino acids. This CDR3 is CASSSRTSGPYEQYF. CDR3 nucleotide sequence: TGTGCCAGCAGTTCCCGGACTAGCGGGCCCTACGAGCAGTACTTC.

The rearrangement uses TRBV6-1 and TRBJ1-3, with 7 positions matching TRBD1. CDR1 MNHNS and CDR2 SASEGT come from the germline V gene. The V segment lost 5 bases and the J segment 0 bases; nucleotides outside the gene matches: 10. The CDR3 length is 17 residues. The CDR3 sequence: CASSFEPQGTSGNTIYF. CDR3 DNA: TGTGCCAGCAGTTTCGAACCACAGGGGACCTCTGGAAACACCATATATTTT.

This clonotype appeared a few times. The rearrangement links TRBV7-2 to TRBJ2-5; perhaps D is TRBD1 or TRBD2 (5 bases each). The V end lost 5 bases, the J end lost 4 bases, and 14 bases lay between the germline ends. This CDR3 contains 14 residues. CDR1 is SGHTA, CDR2 FQGNSA, per germline. The CDR3 coding sequence is TGTGCCAGCAGCCACCAGGGTGGGGGAGAGACCCAGTACTTC. It encodes CASSHQGGGETQYF.

The V call is TRBV20-1, the J call TRBJ1-2; 8 bases align to TRBD1. V lost 2 bases and J lost 4; bases outside the gene matches: 6. The germline CDR1 and CDR2 sequences are DFQATT and SNEGSKA (reference sequence). The CDR3 length is 14 residues. CDR3 sequence (DNA): TGCAGTGCTAGAAGTACAGGGGGACTCTATGGCTACACCTTC. Amino acid sequence: CSARSTGGLYGYTF.

There are a few counts of this clonotype. The chain has TRBV6-1 and TRBJ1-2, with D tentatively TRBD1 (5 bases). V lost 5 bases, J lost 8 bases, and 18 bases lay in between. The CDR3 extends over 14 amino acids. The germline V gene has CDR1 MNHNS and CDR2 SASEGT. The CDR3 nucleotides are TGTGCCAGCAGTCACGGAACGGAGGGGAACGGCTACACCTTC. Amino acids: CASSHGTEGNGYTF.

This clonotype was seen a handful of times. The gene calls are TRBV12-3 or TRBV12-4 and TRBJ1-2; D not certain. V was cut by 5 bases and J by 1 base, with 8 bases left in between. The CDR3 covers 13 residues. CDR3 loop: CASSNDGNYGYTF. In DNA form, the CDR3 reads TGTGCCAGCAGTAACGACGGTAACTATGGCTACACCTTC.

The chain carries TRBV9 and TRBJ1-3; D gene unclear. In germline, CDR1 is SGDLS, CDR2 YYNGEE. Trimming cost V 2 bases and J 2 bases, with 14 bases left between them. The CDR3 extends over 16 amino acids. The CDR3 DNA reads TGTGCCAGCAGCGTTGTACCGGACGTAACTGGAAACACCATATATTTT. Translation gives CASSVVPDVTGNTIYF. The full variable domain, in which reference TRBV9 and TRBJ1-3 provide the parts outside the CDR3, is DSGVTQTPKHLITATGQRVTLRCSPRSGDLSVYWYQQSLDQGLQFLIQYYNGEERAKGNILERFSAQQFPDLHSELNLSSLELGDSALYFCASSVVPDVTGNTIYFGEGSWLTVV.

A few counts support this clonotype. CDR3 nucleotide sequence: TGTGCCAGCAGTTTGCGGCCTCCAACACTCGCCTCGGAGCAGTACGTC. Protein product: CASSLRPPTLASEQYV. The J gene is TRBJ2-7, the V gene TRBV27; D is unresolved. The CDR3 is made up of 16 amino acids. V shed 3 bases and J shed 7 bases, with 22 bases lying between them. From germline, CDR1 is MNHEY and CDR2 SMNVEV (reference sequence).